What follows describes a single T cell receptor beta chain. Many counts were recorded for this clonotype. The antigen it recognizes is unknown. No much larger clone exists at a distance of one base, and base qualities are not known. Every donor was a healthy Caucasian. Three unrelated non-twin adults were additionally sequenced: a male aged 18 to 29, a male aged 50 to 59 and a female aged 50 to 59. Using Miltenyi CD45RO+ enrichment and human naive T-cell isolation kits, memory (CD45RO+) and naive T cells were isolated from PBMC. The data were taken from a study of identical twins listed by TCRdb under 2016. At the level of the whole study: The study deep-sequenced TCR alpha and beta repertoires from monozygotic twins, unrelated adults of various ages and cord blood to test whether fetal clonotypes persist. To rule out contamination, the twin experiments were replicated at different times with different library preparation protocols. Broader findings and caveats from the paper: In monozygotic twins, out-of-frame TCR alpha sharing was systematically underestimated by recombination models, although the models agreed with sharing between unrelated individuals. Invariant T cells such as MAIT and iNKT could partly confound zero-insertion analyses, although diverse VJ usage argued against such confounding for most clonotypes. Abundant cord blood beta clonotypes had fewer insertions, young adult naive repertoires showed a similar but weaker trend, and memory repertoires showed no such trend. In beta out-of-frame sequences, excess twin sharing was weaker, because having fewer shared sequences lowered the signal-to-noise ratio. Conclusions relied on cross-sectional statistical analysis, since the same donors could not be followed over many years. Compared with coincidental sharing between unrelated individuals, out-of-frame TCR alpha sequences shared between twins showed an excess of sequences with low generation probability.

Library prep was done by 5' RACE. Sequencing was carried out with an Illumina HiSeq 2000. Template switching introduced a universal primer binding site; the final cDNA contained a unique molecular identifier, enabling accurate counting of TCR cDNA molecules. First-strand cDNA for TCR alpha and beta chains was synthesized from specific primers in the conserved constant-segment region. Each cDNA library was double barcoded, with a SMART-Mk sample barcode plus Illumina barcodes, to control for contamination. Two successive PCR steps introduced TruSeq adapter sequences along with Illumina sample barcodes. Sequencing of the TCR alpha and beta cDNA libraries was done on the Illumina HiSeq platform using custom primers. As for the original processing: MiGEC processed the raw reads to extract unique molecular identifiers, while MiXCR was used to determine the CDR3 positions. Recombination models were inferred per individual with the repgenHMM and IGoR tools using an EM algorithm. The tcR package in R was used for shared clonotype analysis, with sharing normalized by the product of cloneset sizes. To study raw recombination free of thymic and clonal selection effects, out-of-frame nonproductive sequences were analyzed. TCRdb redid the processing of the public reads, applying fastp at Q25 and MiXCR, and retained in-frame beta chains. Each entry merges the rows of one CDR3 protein and shows their most common DNA and genes. It is TCRdb's table, rather than the study itself, that gives the V and J calls and clone size. Within this sample are about 690,000 distinct CDR3 sequences, with approximately 6.1% of them counted one time only. About 1.8% of the sample lies in the top ten.

The CDR3 runs 13 amino acids, cysteine and phenylalanine included. CDR3 DNA is the only sequence kept; it has 39 bases, read in frame from the first base. V loses 6 bases, J loses 5 bases, and the germline ends lie 12 bases apart. The germline V gene provides CDR1 MNHNS and CDR2 SASEGT. Sequencing was carried out using naive T cells sorted from blood. The sample's cell subset or site label, decoded: cells isolated with a human naive T-cell isolation kit. The source of this sequence is a man younger than 35 in good health. The receptor chain draws on TRBV6-1 and TRBJ2-3; no D gene call is confident. CDR3 loop: CASSRTPGDTQYF. The sequenced DNA: TGTGCCAGCAGCAGAACGCCAGGAGATACGCAGTATTTT.